The sequence of this T cell receptor beta chain was determined in a study of blood T cell repertoires in COVID-19. Germline CDR1 and CDR2: SGHRS and YFSETQ. Trimming removed 3 bases from V and 0 bases from J; junction bases left unmatched: 7. The CDR3 spans 17 residues. Assay used: immunoSEQ multiplex PCR; TCRdb lists only in-frame clones, some missing. The table has about 180,000 clones, over 75% seen once. This chain uses TRBV5-1 with TRBJ2-2; TRBD2 aligns across 8 bases. The sample taken for sequencing was peripheral blood. This TCR derives from a woman at least 80 years old with acute or convalescent COVID-19. CDR3 loop: CASSSQRTSTNTGELFF. The DNA for the CDR3 is TGCGCCAGCAGCTCCCAGAGGACTAGCACGAACACCGGGGAGCTGTTTTTT.